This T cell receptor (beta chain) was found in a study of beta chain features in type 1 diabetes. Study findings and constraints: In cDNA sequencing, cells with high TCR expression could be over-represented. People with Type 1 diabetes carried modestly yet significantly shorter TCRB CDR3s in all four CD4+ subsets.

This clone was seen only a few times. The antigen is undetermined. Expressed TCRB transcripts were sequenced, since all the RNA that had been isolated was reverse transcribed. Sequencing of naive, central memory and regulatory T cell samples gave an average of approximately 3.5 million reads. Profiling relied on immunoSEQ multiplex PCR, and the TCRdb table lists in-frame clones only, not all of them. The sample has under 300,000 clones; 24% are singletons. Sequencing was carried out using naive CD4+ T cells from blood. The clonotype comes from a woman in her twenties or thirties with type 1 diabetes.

CDR3 sequence: CASSVGPSPPETQYF. The CDR3 bases are TGTGCCAGCAGCGTAGGGCCTAGTCCTCCGGAGACCCAGTACTTC. The gene calls are TRBV9 and TRBJ2-5, with D hard to call. This CDR3 has 15 residues. Trimming left V 0 bases short and J 5 bases short, with 14 bases between. In germline, CDR1 is SGDLS, CDR2 YYNGEE.